In this sample, the clone carrying this TCR beta chain turned up many times. Its antigen is undetermined. The sample comes from a study of molecular identifiers for immune sequencing clone quantification. About the study: For replicates, RNA isolated from 20,000 or 100,000 naive CD8 cells was divided into five portions, of which four were sequenced.

TCRdb processed the PCR reads anew with MiXCR; each CDR3 protein has one entry. The table lists 88,000 or so distinct CDR3 sequences, around 23% of them singletons. When naive CD8 T cells were sorted, they were gated as CD8+CD4-CCR7+CD45RA+. Overall study findings and caveats: Identical TCR molecules can share a barcode, and this sharing could underestimate highly expanded clone sizes. Investigators reportedly could detect spiked Jurkat TCR RNA from one cell among over 750,000 naive cells.

CDR3 length equals 16 residues. Deletions cut 4 bases from V and 1 base from J, with 14 bases between. Germline CDR1 MNHEY, CDR2 SVGAGI. The specimen sequenced was naive CD8+ T cells from blood, with Jurkat cell RNA spiked in. Subset specified: FACS-sorted CD8+CD4-CCR7+CD45RA+ naive T cells. The TCR was taken from a human donor in good health. Some libraries in this study had Jurkat cell RNA spiked in. The J gene is TRBJ1-5, the V gene TRBV6-5; D uncertain. In DNA, the CDR3 is TGTGCCAGCAGTTTCGGGTCCCTCGGGAGCAATCAGCCCCAGCATTTT. It codes for CASSFGSLGSNQPQHF.